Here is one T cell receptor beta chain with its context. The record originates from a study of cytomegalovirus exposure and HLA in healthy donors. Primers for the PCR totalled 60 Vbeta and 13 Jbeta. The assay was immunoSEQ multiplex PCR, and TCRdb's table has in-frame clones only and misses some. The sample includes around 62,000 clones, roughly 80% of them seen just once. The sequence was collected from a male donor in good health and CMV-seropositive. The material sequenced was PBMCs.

The CDR3 region is CASSLERAGGSYEQYF. Written as DNA, the CDR3 is TGTGCCAGCAGCTTGGAACGGGCAGGGGGCTCCTACGAGCAGTACTTC. The chain links TRBV5-4 to TRBJ2-7; 7 bases align to TRBD1. In germline, CDR1 is SGHNT, CDR2 YYREEE (reference sequence). The CDR3 sequence is 16 residues long. Trimming removed 0 bases from V and 0 bases from J; junction bases left unmatched: 6.